These 16 T cell receptor beta chains originate from one sample sequenced in a study of cytomegalovirus exposure and HLA in healthy donors. The PCR contained 60 Vbeta and 13 Jbeta primers. Repertoires were generated with immunoSEQ multiplex PCR, while TCRdb's copy carries only in-frame clones and drops some. The sample shows 100,000 or so clones, roughly 70% of them seen only once. Source material: PBMCs. Source of these receptors: a man in his forties or fifties in good health and CMV-seropositive.

CDR3 bases: TGTGCCAGCAGCCCGAGGGGGGGCGGTGACTATGGCTACACCTTC. Translating gives CASSPRGGGDYGYTF. The chain uses TRBV5-4 and TRBJ1-2; a possible D gene is TRBD1 (6 bases). With 4 bases removed from V and 3 bases from J, the gap between germline ends came to 16 bases. In germline, CDR1 is SGHNT, CDR2 YYREEE (reference sequence). CDR3 length equals 15 residues.

This clone was found a few times. The chain carries TRBV10-3 and TRBJ2-6; possible D gene TRBD1, 5 bases. This CDR3 has 14 amino acids. The ends were cut back, 10 bases at V and 0 bases at J, with 10 bases in the middle. Germline CDR1 is ENHRY and CDR2 is SYGVKD. Written as DNA, the CDR3 is TGTGCCAACTCCCAGGGCTCTGGGGCCAACGTCCTGACTTTC. It yields the protein CANSQGSGANVLTF.

The chain recombines TRBV7-8 with TRBJ1-2; 7 bases line up with TRBD1. The CDR3 runs to 15 residues. V dropped 8 bases and J dropped 0; count of bases not matched to a gene: 9. Germline V gene lookup returns CDR1 SGHVS and CDR2 FQNEAQ. The CDR3: CASQTPGQPNYGYTF. The CDR3 DNA is TGTGCCAGCCAAACCCCGGGACAGCCTAACTATGGCTACACCTTC.

The genes are TRBV27 and TRBJ2-7; no clear D gene. CDR3 length: 13 residues. Trimming shortened V by 2 bases and J by 2 bases, and 7 bases separated the two germline ends. Looked up from germline, CDR1 is MNHEY and CDR2 is SMNVEV (reference sequence). The CDR3 loop is CASSLGPTYEQYF. In DNA, the CDR3 is TGTGCCAGCAGTTTAGGCCCCACCTACGAGCAGTACTTC.

The chain uses TRBV5-1 and TRBJ1-5; D is uncertain. The CDR3 is made up of 14 amino acids. The ends were cut back, 0 bases at V and 6 bases at J, with 10 bases in the middle. Germline assignment: CDR1 SGHRS and CDR2 YFSETQ. CDR3 protein: CASSLGAGTQPQHF. The CDR3 nucleotides read TGCGCCAGCAGCTTGGGGGCGGGCACTCAGCCCCAGCATTTT.

This chain connects TRBV15 to TRBJ2-1; TRBD2 aligns across 7 bases. The CDR3 extends over 14 amino acids. With 3 bases clipped from V and 5 bases from J, the junction kept 4 bases outside the gene matches. The germline CDR1 and CDR2 sequences are LNHNV and YYDKDF (reference sequence). The CDR3 region has the DNA TGTGCCACCAGCAGTCTAGCGGCAAACAATGAGCAGTTCTTC. Translation gives CATSSLAANNEQFF.

V usage is TRBV6-5 and J usage is TRBJ2-5; D is possibly TRBD2 (5 bases). Trimming pared 8 bases from V and 4 bases from J, leaving 20 bases between. The CDR3 totals 15 residues. CDR1 and CDR2 (germline): MNHEY, SVGAGI. The CDR3 DNA follows: TGTGCCAGCCGGTACTCCCGGGGTACGGTAGAGACCCAGTACTTC. It encodes CASRYSRGTVETQYF.

The genes are TRBV7-9 and TRBJ1-1; possibly TRBD1 for D (5 bases). This CDR3 is built from 12 residues. Germline values: CDR1 SEHNR, CDR2 FQNEAQ (reference sequence). Trimming pared 5 bases from V and 4 bases from J, leaving 8 bases between. The DNA for the CDR3 is TGTGCCAGCAGCCCGGGGGTCACTGAAGCTTTCTTT. Amino acid sequence: CASSPGVTEAFF.

A few counts support this clone. The rearrangement uses TRBV6-6 and TRBJ2-7; 8 bases map to TRBD1. Germline V gives CDR1 MNHNY, CDR2 SVGAGI (reference sequence). V dropped 4 bases and J dropped 5; count of bases not matched to a gene: 7. The CDR3 covers 14 residues. CDR3 residues: CASSLQGGRNEQYF. CDR3 DNA: TGTGCCAGCAGTTTACAGGGGGGCCGCAACGAGCAGTACTTC.

The chain joins TRBV2 to TRBJ1-4; 7 bases are a match to TRBD1. Germline trimming cut 6 bases from V and 4 bases from J; bases unmatched to any gene: 5. Per the germline V gene, CDR1 is SNHLY and CDR2 is FYNNEI. The CDR3 totals 14 residues. In DNA, the CDR3 is TGTGCCAGCAGGGGGGACAGACTTAATGAAAAACTGTTTTTT. This gives the protein CASRGDRLNEKLFF.

This clone was picked up a small number of times. This chain joins TRBV7-9 and TRBJ2-2, with D perhaps matching TRBD2 (6 bases). The V end was cut by 3 bases, the J end by 4 bases, with 15 bases between. The CDR3 extends over 16 amino acids. The germline CDR1 and CDR2 sequences are SEHNR and FQNEAQ (reference sequence). The CDR3 region is CASSFRVAGSTGELFF. CDR3 nucleotides: TGTGCCAGCAGCTTCCGGGTGGCGGGGTCCACCGGGGAGCTGTTTTTT.

The chain links TRBV6-6 to TRBJ2-3; 12 bases agree with TRBD2. J lost 4 bases, V lost 6 bases, and 5 bases had no gene match. The germline CDR1 and CDR2 sequences are MNHNY and SVGAGI (reference sequence). The CDR3 contains 15 residues. This chain's CDR3 is CASSKLAGGSDTQYF. The CDR3 DNA reads as TGTGCCAGCAGCAAACTAGCGGGAGGCTCAGATACGCAGTATTTT.

J is TRBJ1-1 and V is TRBV6-5, with TRBD1 as a possible D gene (5 bases). Trimming shortened V by 0 bases and J by 4 bases, and 6 bases separated the two germline ends. Germline CDR1 MNHEY, CDR2 SVGAGI. The length of the CDR3 is 13 residues. The CDR3 DNA is TGTGCCAGCAGTTACTCGGGGGGCACTGAAGCTTTCTTT. This gives the protein CASSYSGGTEAFF.

The chain employs TRBV30 and TRBJ2-2, with 8 bases aligning to TRBD1. CDR1 and CDR2 from the germline V gene are GTSNPN and SVGIG (reference sequence). CDR3 size: 18 residues. Germline trimming cut 3 bases from V and 1 base from J; bases unmatched to any gene: 13. Here the CDR3 DNA reads TGTGCCTGGAGACCCGGACAGGGATTGATTATGAACACCGGGGAGCTGTTTTTT. Protein: CAWRPGQGLIMNTGELFF.

The DNA of the CDR3 is TGTGCCAGCAGCCAAGGGTCCGGGGATACGCAGTATTTT. It translates to CASSQGSGDTQYF. This rearrangement joins TRBV4-2 to TRBJ2-3; D unclear. The germline gives CDR1 LGHNA, CDR2 YNFKEQ. The CDR3 totals 13 residues. V dropped 1 base and J dropped 6 bases, with 8 bases sitting between them.

This clone was picked up a small number of times. V usage is TRBV6-4 and J usage is TRBJ2-7, with 12 positions matching TRBD2. V lost 11 bases and J lost 4; bases outside the gene matches: 18. Per germline, CDR1 MRHNA and CDR2 SNTAGT. The CDR3 is 17 amino acids. CDR3 coding DNA: TGTGCCGGCACAGGGGAGACTAGCGGGAGTGTGAGTTACGAGCAGTACGTC. Translation: CAGTGETSGSVSYEQYV.